A single sample gave rise to the 26 T cell receptor beta chains below, sequenced in a study of T cell responses to AZD1222 COVID-19 vaccine. Only in-frame clones appear in the TCRdb table, and some are missing; sequencing was by immunoSEQ multiplex PCR. The sample contains 95,000 to 150,000 clones, 85% to 95% of which appear only once. The sample was peripheral blood, taken on day 0 of AZD1222 vaccination. These receptors all come from an adult in good health.

This clone was counted only a few times. The rearrangement joins TRBV11-2 to TRBJ2-1, with 10 bases lining up with TRBD2. The V and J ends lost 0 bases and 2 bases, in that order; junction bases with no gene match: 4. The CDR3 is 17 amino acids. CDR1 is SGHAT, CDR2 FQNNGV, per germline. The CDR3 here is CASSLERTSGPYNEQFF. CDR3 nucleotide sequence: TGTGCCAGCAGCTTAGAGCGGACTAGCGGACCCTACAATGAGCAGTTCTTC.

V usage is TRBV3-1 (or the pseudogene TRBV3-2) and J usage is TRBJ1-1, with 8 bases identical to TRBD1. There are 14 residues in the CDR3. The junction had 6 bases not matched to a gene; V was cut back by 2 bases and J by 7 bases. CDR1 LGHDT and CDR2 YNNKEL come from the germline V gene (reference sequence). CDR3: CASSQPGTGLEAFF. For the CDR3, the DNA is TGTGCCAGCAGCCAACCCGGGACAGGCCTTGAAGCTTTCTTT.

This chain links TRBV7-6 with TRBJ1-1; D not certain. V was shortened by 5 bases and J by 0 bases, with 10 bases between the two germline ends. The germline CDR1 and CDR2 sequences are SGHVS and FNYEAQ. The CDR3 spans 14 residues. CDR3 region: CASSLGRMNTEAFF. The CDR3 bases are TGTGCCAGCAGCCTTGGGCGAATGAACACTGAAGCTTTCTTT.

V and J are TRBV19 and TRBJ1-3; TRBD1 aligns across 12 bases. CDR1 is LNHDA and CDR2 is SQIVND in the germline V gene (reference sequence). V lost 4 bases and J lost 3; bases outside the gene matches: 4. The CDR3 length is 16 residues. CDR3 sequence: CASSKGQGAYGNTIYF. The CDR3 region has the DNA TGTGCCAGTAGTAAGGGACAGGGGGCGTATGGAAACACCATATATTTT. Based on the CDR3 plus reference TRBV19 and TRBJ1-3, the full variable domain is DGGITQSPKYLFRKEGQNVTLSCEQNLNHDAMYWYRQDPGQGLRLIYYSQIVNDFQKGDIAEGYSVSREKKESFPLTVTSAQKNPTAFYLCASSKGQGAYGNTIYFGEGSWLTVV.

The rearrangement uses TRBV7-3 and TRBJ2-7; TRBD1 matches at 9 bases. Germline V CDR1 and CDR2: SGHTA, FQGTGA. The CDR3 length is 14 residues. Trimming removed 5 bases from V and 3 bases from J; junction bases left unmatched: 5. CDR3 in DNA: TGTGCCAGCAGCCCAGGACAGGGGCACTACGAGCAGTACTTC. It codes for CASSPGQGHYEQYF.

The chain is built from TRBV19 and TRBJ1-2; D call uncertain. This CDR3 comprises 13 residues. CDR1 and CDR2 (germline): LNHDA, SQIVND (reference sequence). Trimming pared 2 bases from V and 2 bases from J, leaving 6 bases between. The CDR3 DNA sequence: TGTGCCAGTAGTATAAATAGGAACTATGGCTACACCTTC. Protein product: CASSINRNYGYTF.

In its sample, this clone was seen once. The V call is TRBV2, the J call TRBJ1-6, with TRBD1 as a possible D gene (6 bases). Germline-derived CDR1 and CDR2 are SNHLY and FYNNEI. The CDR3 spans 15 residues. Between the trimmed V and J ends, which lost 5 bases and 7 bases, there was a span of 15 bases. The CDR3 nucleotides read TGTGCCAGCAGTACCAGGGGAGGAGGGAATTCACCCCTCCACTTT. This encodes CASSTRGGGNSPLHF.

The chain links TRBV10-2 to TRBJ2-5; D is unclear. The CDR3 has 13 residues. Per germline, CDR1 WSHSY and CDR2 SAAADI. Trimming stripped 5 bases from V and 3 bases from J, with 10 bases between. The CDR3 sequence is CASSTGPEETQYF. CDR3 nucleotides: TGCGCCAGCAGTACCGGGCCCGAAGAGACCCAGTACTTC.

The CDR3 nucleotides are TGCGCCAGCAGCTTGGGTAACAGTATGAACACTGAAGCTTTCTTT. Encoded protein: CASSLGNSMNTEAFF. The V and J genes are TRBV5-1 and TRBJ1-1; D remains unclear. Germline V gene sequence: CDR1 SGHRS, CDR2 YFSETQ. V lost 0 bases and J lost 0, with 9 bases in between. This CDR3 spans 15 amino acids.

The chain uses TRBV7-4 and TRBJ2-5; unclear D gene. V lost 2 bases and J 2 bases, leaving 9 bases between the germline ends. Germline CDR1 and CDR2: SGHVT and SQSDAQ. The CDR3 contains 14 residues. The CDR3 region has the DNA TGTGCCAGCAGCTTAAGGCAGCTACAAGAGACCCAGTACTTC. Its translation: CASSLRQLQETQYF.

The chain links TRBV10-3 to TRBJ2-7; D is unresolved. V was clipped by 2 bases and J by 0 bases, with 14 bases between them. Germline V lookup: CDR1 ENHRY, CDR2 SYGVKD. The CDR3 loop spans 16 amino acids. CDR3 nucleotide sequence: TGTGCCATCAGTGAGAGGCGGCGGAAGAGCTCCTACGAGCAGTACGTC. Protein: CAISERRRKSSYEQYV.

The chain links TRBV7-3 to TRBJ2-1; maybe TRBD1 (7 bases). Per germline, CDR1 SGHTA and CDR2 FQGTGA. With 4 bases removed from V and 2 bases from J, the gap between germline ends came to 12 bases. CDR3 length equals 15 residues. CDR3: CASSSGGTAYNEQFF. The CDR3 region has the DNA TGTGCCAGCAGCTCAGGGGGGACAGCCTACAATGAGCAGTTCTTC.

In its sample, this clone was seen once. The rearrangement joins TRBV3-1 (or the pseudogene TRBV3-2) to TRBJ2-7; D not certain. This CDR3 has 12 residues. Trimming pared 2 bases from V and 2 bases from J, leaving 4 bases between. CDR1 and CDR2 (germline): LGHDT, YNNKEL (reference sequence). CDR3: CASSQLAYEQYF. The CDR3 coding sequence is TGTGCCAGCAGCCAACTAGCCTACGAGCAGTACTTC.

This sequence joins TRBV6-1 and TRBJ1-5; no definite D call. The CDR3 has 11 amino acids. Trimming cost V 2 bases and J 4 bases, with 0 bases left between them. CDR1 MNHNS and CDR2 SASEGT come from the germline V gene. CDR3 in DNA: TGTGCCAGCAGTGAAAATCAGCCCCAGCATTTT. Its protein is CASSENQPQHF.

The rearrangement uses TRBV20-1 and TRBJ1-1; D may be TRBD1 (5 bases). Per germline, CDR1 DFQATT and CDR2 SNEGSKA (reference sequence). Trimming took off 5 bases at V and 7 bases at J, with 8 bases between the two ends. This CDR3 region has 10 residues. The CDR3 region has the DNA TGCAGTGCTCGACAGCGTGAAGCTTTCTTT. Its translation is CSARQREAFF.

The chain links TRBV2 to TRBJ2-2; TRBD1 matches at 8 bases. The CDR3 has 15 amino acids. V trimming: 5 bases; J trimming: 3 bases; junction bases outside the gene matches: 5. In germline, CDR1 is SNHLY, CDR2 FYNNEI. The CDR3 here is CASSTQGEDTGELFF. The CDR3 DNA follows: TGTGCCAGCAGTACACAGGGGGAAGACACCGGGGAGCTGTTTTTT.

The genes are TRBV9 and TRBJ2-5; D gene uncertain. Trimming pared 0 bases from V and 2 bases from J, leaving 8 bases between. The CDR3 runs 14 residues. Germline CDR1 reads SGDLS; CDR2 reads YYNGEE. CDR3 in amino acids: CASSVGATQETQYF. The CDR3 bases are TGTGCCAGCAGCGTAGGGGCCACTCAAGAGACCCAGTACTTC.

V usage is TRBV19 and J usage is TRBJ2-1; TRBD2 might be the D (5 bases). Trimming removed 4 bases from V and 5 bases from J, with 15 bases in between. Looked up from germline, CDR1 is LNHDA and CDR2 is SQIVND (reference sequence). This CDR3 spans 15 amino acids. The CDR3, as DNA: TGTGCCAGTAGTACTCTCGTCGACTATAACAATGAGCAGTTCTTC. It codes for CASSTLVDYNNEQFF.

The chain has TRBV4-1 and TRBJ2-1, with TRBD2 as a possible D gene (6 bases). Germline CDR1 and CDR2: MGHRA and YSYEKL. Trimming cost V 0 bases and J 2 bases, with 11 bases left between them. The CDR3 length is 16 residues. This CDR3 reads CASSQDDSGPYNEQFF. The CDR3 nucleotides are TGCGCCAGCAGCCAAGATGATAGCGGACCCTACAATGAGCAGTTCTTC.

The chain carries TRBV6-5 and TRBJ1-6; no definite D call. In germline, CDR1 is MNHEY, CDR2 SVGAGI. The CDR3 has 15 residues. V was clipped by 7 bases and J by 5 bases, with 15 bases between them. The CDR3 DNA is TGTGCCAGCACCCTATCGCAGAGTCATAATTCACCCCTCCACTTT. Its protein product is CASTLSQSHNSPLHF.

This chain uses TRBV7-9 with TRBJ1-6; D remains unclear. This CDR3 has 19 residues. Trimming removed 3 bases from V and 2 bases from J, with 20 bases in between. Germline-derived CDR1 and CDR2 are SEHNR and FQNEAQ (reference sequence). In DNA, the CDR3 is TGTGCCAGCAGCTTGGGCCCATCAAGCAGTAGGACCTATAATTCACCCCTCCACTTT. Translating gives CASSLGPSSSRTYNSPLHF.

This chain uses TRBV2 with TRBJ1-1; D unclear. Germline CDR1 reads SNHLY; CDR2 reads FYNNEI. V lost 2 bases to trimming and J lost 0 bases, with 10 bases between them. The CDR3 has 15 amino acids. CDR3 loop: CASSELGLMNTEAFF. The DNA for the CDR3 is TGTGCCAGCAGTGAACTAGGACTCATGAACACTGAAGCTTTCTTT.

The V and J genes are TRBV6-5 and TRBJ1-1; D unclear. CDR1 is MNHEY and CDR2 is SVGAGI in the germline V gene. The CDR3 loop spans 13 amino acids. V lost 0 bases and J 6 bases, leaving 8 bases between the germline ends. The CDR3 loop reads CASSYSVLSEAFF. The CDR3 DNA reads TGTGCCAGCAGTTACTCGGTACTATCTGAAGCTTTCTTT.

The chain uses TRBV5-1 and TRBJ2-1; 9 nucleotides agree with TRBD2. This CDR3 contains 16 residues. V shed 4 bases and J 4 bases; nucleotides not matched to a gene: 9. The germline CDR1 and CDR2 sequences are SGHRS and YFSETQ. CDR3 region: CASSPAGAGGYNEQFF. The CDR3 bases are TGCGCCAGCAGCCCGGCAGGAGCGGGGGGTTACAATGAGCAGTTCTTC. Filled out from reference TRBV5-1 and TRBJ2-1, the complete variable domain reads KAGVTQTPRYLIKTRGQQVTLSCSPISGHRSVSWYQQTPGQGLQFLFEYFSETQRNKGNFPGRFSGRQFSNSRSEMNVSTLELGDSALYLCASSPAGAGGYNEQFFGPGTRLTVL.

The chain is built from TRBV5-6 and TRBJ2-3; D perhaps matches TRBD2 (5 bases). CDR1 is SGHDT and CDR2 is YYEEEE in the germline V gene. This CDR3 is built from 13 residues. V lost 3 bases and J lost 3, with 8 bases in between. The CDR3 nucleotides are TGTGCCAGCAGCTGGGGAGATACAGATACGCAGTATTTT. It specifies CASSWGDTDTQYF.

The chain uses TRBV9 and TRBJ2-5, with D possibly TRBD1 on 6 matching bases. The length of the CDR3 is 13 residues. Germline lookup yields CDR1 SGDLS and CDR2 YYNGEE. V was trimmed by 0 bases and J by 5 bases, leaving 8 bases between them. The CDR3: CASSVVGGETQYF. The CDR3 nucleotides read TGTGCCAGCAGCGTAGTTGGGGGCGAGACCCAGTACTTC.